This entry concerns a single T cell receptor (beta chain). The entry originates in a study of T-cell memory formation after mild COVID-19. This CDR3 contains 14 residues. V was cut by 5 bases and J by 4 bases, with 12 bases left in between. TCRdb processed the 5' RACE reads anew with MiXCR; each CDR3 protein has one entry. The sample carries some 270,000 distinct CDR3 sequences, just over 15% recorded once. Sequencing input: PBMCs or a T cell subset sorted from them (not recorded which). The chain couples TRBV12-3 or TRBV12-4 to TRBJ1-5; D remains ambiguous. The sequence derives from an adult woman who had mild COVID-19 (a few samples of this study predate the infection). Cell type and time point are not known. CDR3 nucleotide sequence: TGTGCCAGCAGTGGCCGGGGAGGAAATCAGCCCCAGCATTTT. Protein: CASSGRGGNQPQHF.